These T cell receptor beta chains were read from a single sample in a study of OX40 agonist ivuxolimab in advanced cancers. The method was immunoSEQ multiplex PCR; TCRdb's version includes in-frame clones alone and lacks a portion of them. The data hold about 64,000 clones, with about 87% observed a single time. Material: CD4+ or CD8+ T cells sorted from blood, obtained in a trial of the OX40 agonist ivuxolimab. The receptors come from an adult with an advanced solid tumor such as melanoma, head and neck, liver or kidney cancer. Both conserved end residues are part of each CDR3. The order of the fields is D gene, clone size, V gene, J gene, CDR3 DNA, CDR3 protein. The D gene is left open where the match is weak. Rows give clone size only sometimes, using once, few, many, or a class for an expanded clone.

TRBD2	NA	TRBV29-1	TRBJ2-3	TGCAGCGCAAGGACTAGCGGCACAGATACGCAGTATTTT	CSARTSGTDTQYF
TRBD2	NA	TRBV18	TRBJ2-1	TGTGCCAGCCAGGTTGTATTAGCGGGAGCGGGCTACAATGAGCAGTTCTTC	CASQVVLAGAGYNEQFF
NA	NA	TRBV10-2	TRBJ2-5	TGCGCCAGCGGCTACTCGGAGACCCAGTACTTC	CASGYSETQYF
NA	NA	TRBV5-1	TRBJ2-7	TGCGCCAGCAGGGAGGATGTGGCCTACGAGCAGTACTTC	CASREDVAYEQYF
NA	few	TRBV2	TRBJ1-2	TGTGCCAGCCGAGGGACTTTCTTAAACTATGGCTACACCTTC	CASRGTFLNYGYTF
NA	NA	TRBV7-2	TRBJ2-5	TGTGCCAGCAGCTTACCCGCCTTGCTAACCCCAAGGATTTACTTC	CASSLPALLTPRIYF
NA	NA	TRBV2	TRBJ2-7	TGTGCCAGCAGTGTATCTGGACCCCCCTACGAGCAGTACTTC	CASSVSGPPYEQYF
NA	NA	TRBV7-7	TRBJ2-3	TGTGCTAGCAGCCCCCTAAACACAGATACGCAGTATTTT	CASSPLNTDTQYF
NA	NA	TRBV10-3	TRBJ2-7	TGTGCCATCAGTGAGACGAGCCACGAGCAGTACTTC	CAISETSHEQYF
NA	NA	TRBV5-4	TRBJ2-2	TGTGCCAGCAGCTTGCGTGGGAGACAGACCGGGGAGCTGTTTTTT	CASSLRGRQTGELFF
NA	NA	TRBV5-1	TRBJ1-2	TGCGCCAGCAGCTTGGGACAGATAAACTATGGCTACACCTTC	CASSLGQINYGYTF
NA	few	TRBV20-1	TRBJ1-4	TGCAGTGCAAAGGACAAGGAAAAACTGTTTTTT	CSAKDKEKLFF
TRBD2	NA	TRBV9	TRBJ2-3	TGTGCCAGCAGCGTAATTAGCGGGGAGAGAGATACGCAGTATTTT	CASSVISGERDTQYF
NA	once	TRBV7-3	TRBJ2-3	TGTGCCAGCAGCCCGCAAGCCGGGGAAGATACGCAGTATTTT	CASSPQAGEDTQYF
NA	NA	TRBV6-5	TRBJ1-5	TGTGCCAGCACGGGGAACAATCAGCCCCAGCATTTT	CASTGNNQPQHF
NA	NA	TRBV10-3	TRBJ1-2	TGTGCCATCAGCAATGAACCAGACAGTAGCTACACCTTC	CAISNEPDSSYTF
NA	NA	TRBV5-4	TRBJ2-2	TGTGCCAGCAGCTGGGGACACCAGAACACCGGGGAGCTGTTTTTT	CASSWGHQNTGELFF
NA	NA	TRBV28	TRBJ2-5	TGTGCCAGCAGACCGCTTGGGGGGCTAGGGGAGACCCAGTACTTC	CASRPLGGLGETQYF
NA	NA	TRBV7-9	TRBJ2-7	TGTGCCAGCAGCCATCGCCCGCAATTTTGGTCAATCCACGAGCAGTACTTC	CASSHRPQFWSIHEQYF
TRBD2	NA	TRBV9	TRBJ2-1	TGTGCCAGCAGCGTAGTGGGAGGGCCGTACAATGAGCAGTTCTTC	CASSVVGGPYNEQFF
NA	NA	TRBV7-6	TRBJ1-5	TGTGCCAGCAGCTTAGCGAGTAGCTTCGCGGCTCAGCCCCAGCATTTT	CASSLASSFAAQPQHF
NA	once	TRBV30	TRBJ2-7	TGTGCCTGGAGGCGGTCCTACGAGCAGTACTTC	CAWRRSYEQYF
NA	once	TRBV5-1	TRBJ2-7	TGCGCCAGCAGCTTGGCGGTCAGCTCCTACGAGCAGTACTTC	CASSLAVSSYEQYF
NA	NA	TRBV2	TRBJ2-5	TGTGCCAGCAGTGAGTCCCAAGAGACCCAGTACTTC	CASSESQETQYF
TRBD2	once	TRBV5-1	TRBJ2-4	TGCGCCAGCAGCTTACCGGGACTAGCGGGAGATAGCAAAAACATTCAGTACTTC	CASSLPGLAGDSKNIQYF
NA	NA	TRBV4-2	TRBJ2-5	TGTGCCAGCAGCGGCAGGGGACAAGAGACCCAGTACTTC	CASSGRGQETQYF
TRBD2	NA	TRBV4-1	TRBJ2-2	TGCGCCAGCAGCCGTAGCGGGAGGGACACCGGGGAGCTGTTTTTT	CASSRSGRDTGELFF
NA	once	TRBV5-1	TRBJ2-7	TGCGCCAGCAGCTCTGACGGGAGTCAACCTACGAGGCAGTACTTC	CASSSDGSQPTRQYF
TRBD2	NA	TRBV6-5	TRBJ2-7	TGTGCCAGCAGTAGGACTAGCGGGTCGTACGAGCAGTACTTC	CASSRTSGSYEQYF
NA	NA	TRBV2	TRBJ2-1	TGTGCCAGCAGTGAACGGCGGGACAACTACAATGAGCAGTTCTTC	CASSERRDNYNEQFF
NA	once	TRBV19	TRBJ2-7	TGTGCCAGTAGTCGGGACGGATGGGCTTTGGGGAGCGGTAAACCCTACGAGCAGTACTTC	CASSRDGWALGSGKPYEQYF
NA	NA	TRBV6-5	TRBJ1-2	TGTGCCAGCAGGATTCGAGCTAACTATGGCTACACCTTC	CASRIRANYGYTF
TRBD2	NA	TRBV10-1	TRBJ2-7	TGCGCCAGCAGTGGGGGACTAGCGGCACCCTACGAGCAGTACTTC	CASSGGLAAPYEQYF
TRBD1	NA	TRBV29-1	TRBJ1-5	TGCAGCGTCGAGGCTGGGGACAGGGGTCAGCCCCAGCATTTT	CSVEAGDRGQPQHF
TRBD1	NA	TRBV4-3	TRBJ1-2	TGCGCCAGCAGCCAAGACCGAGGGACAGGGACTGGCTACACCTTC	CASSQDRGTGTGYTF
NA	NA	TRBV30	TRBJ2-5	TGTGCCTGGAGTCTGGGGACGGGAGAGACCCAGTACTTC	CAWSLGTGETQYF
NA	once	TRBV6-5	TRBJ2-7	TGTGCCAGCAGCCAGAGAGGGGGGTTCGGCTACGAGCAGTACTTC	CASSQRGGFGYEQYF
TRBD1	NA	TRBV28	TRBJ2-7	TGTGCCAGCAGGGGATCAAAACAGGGGACCACCTACGAGCAGTACTTC	CASRGSKQGTTYEQYF
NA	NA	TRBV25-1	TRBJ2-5	TGTGCCAGCAGTAAGAAGGGGGGAGGGGTAGGAGAGACCCAGTACTTC	CASSKKGGGVGETQYF
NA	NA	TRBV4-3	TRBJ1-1	TGCGCCAGCAGCCTTGGGACATACCAAGGAGGAACTGAAGCTTTCTTT	CASSLGTYQGGTEAFF
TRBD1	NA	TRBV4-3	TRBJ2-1	TGCGCCAGCAGCGAAAGGACAGGGGGGGCCAATGAGCAGTTCTTC	CASSERTGGANEQFF
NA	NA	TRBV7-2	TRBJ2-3	TGTGCCAGCGGCCTGGGGGGATGGGGTACGCAGTATTTT	CASGLGGWGTQYF
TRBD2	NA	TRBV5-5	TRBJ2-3	TGTGCCAGCAGCGTCTCTAGCGGAGGCACAGATACGCAGTATTTT	CASSVSSGGTDTQYF
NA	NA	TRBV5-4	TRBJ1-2	TGTGCCAGCAGTTGGGACGGGTATGGCTACACCTTC	CASSWDGYGYTF
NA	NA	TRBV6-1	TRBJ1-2	TGTGCCAGCAGTGAAGACAGGGACGAGGGCTACACCTTC	CASSEDRDEGYTF